Below, one TCR beta chain is given with its context. Measured with immunoSEQ multiplex PCR; TCRdb has only the in-frame clones, and not every one. This sample has roughly 200,000 clones, with around 86% found just once. The data were obtained in a study of blood T cell repertoires in COVID-19. Overall study context: PBMCs, B-cell-depleted T cells, or T cells were the source of the cDNA or gDNA that made up the material.

The length of the CDR3 is 14 residues. V gave up 6 bases and J gave up 7 bases; unmatched junction bases: 8. The germline V gene has CDR1 MNHEY and CDR2 SVGAGI. The clonotype originates from a man between 40 and 49 years old with acute COVID-19. V gene TRBV6-5 combines with J gene TRBJ1-4; TRBD1 matches at 7 bases. Sequenced: PBMCs or T cells enriched from blood (not recorded which). The CDR3 sequence: CASRLDRVGEKLFF. For the CDR3, the DNA is TGTGCCAGCAGATTAGACAGGGTGGGTGAAAAACTGTTTTTT.